This TCR beta chain is drawn from a study of naive and memory T cell subsets. From the second PCR step, alpha and beta chains were amplified apart. Two oligonucleotides, mixed equimolar, formed the beta constant-region primer covering TRBC1 and TRBC2. Ligated cDNA was amplified by four rounds of PCR with nested alpha and beta constant-region primers and SP2. TCRdb recomputed calls from the UMI-ligation and nested PCR reads with MiXCR, one row per CDR3 protein. The sample contains under 25,000 distinct CDR3 sequences, roughly 9.1% of which appear only once. This receptor was taken from a human donor in good health. Sequencing was carried out using central memory CD8+ T cells from blood.

The CDR3 sequence: CASSEATGGQETQYF. The CDR3 DNA reads TGTGCCAGCAGTGAAGCGACAGGGGGCCAAGAGACCCAGTACTTC. V is TRBV6-1 and J is TRBJ2-5; TRBD1 matches 9 bases. Germline assignment: CDR1 MNHNS and CDR2 SASEGT. This CDR3 has 15 residues. V dropped 0 bases and J dropped 1; count of bases not matched to a gene: 0.